This T cell receptor (beta chain) is from a study of neoadjuvant anti-PD-1 for oral cavity cancer. Time point specified: after neoadjuvant nivolumab, at surgical resection. No culture or expansion preceded analysis of these blood cells. V lost 7 bases and J lost 5, with 14 bases in between. CDR1 is MNHNS, CDR2 SASEGT, per germline. The CDR3 is 13 amino acids. Here immunoSEQ multiplex PCR was the method, and the copy in TCRdb shows in-frame clones only, minus some. Of around 8,000 clones in the sample, 67% were seen once. This chain uses TRBV6-1 with TRBJ1-1; weak D call: TRBD1 (6 bases). The sequencing used PBMCs, collected after nivolumab (anti-PD-1) treatment. This clonotype was obtained from a person aged 35-79 years with oral cavity squamous cell carcinoma. The CDR3: CASTQRGVTEAFF. The DNA for the CDR3 is TGTGCCAGCACTCAAAGGGGGGTGACTGAAGCTTTCTTT.